These 10 T cell receptor beta chains share one sample of origin, sequenced in a study of CD4 and CD8 cells across lung adenocarcinoma regions. TCRdb re-derived calls from the PCR reads in MiXCR, one entry per CDR3 protein. The sample includes approximately 2,500 distinct CDR3 sequences, around 53% of them seen just once. Sequenced material: CD4+ T cells from the center of a lung tumor. The source is a female donor with lung adenocarcinoma. The CD4 and CD8 labels of this study may be unreliable.

By share, this clonotype counts as large. J is TRBJ2-1 and V is TRBV6-5; 8 bases fit TRBD1. Trimming took 3 bases from V and 5 from J; bases not matched to a gene: 6. Germline CDR1 is MNHEY and CDR2 is SVGAGI. This CDR3 contains 15 residues. The DNA of the CDR3 is TGTGCCAGCAGTTATACCGGGACAGGAAACAATGAGCAGTTCTTC. Its protein product is CASSYTGTGNNEQFF.

About this clonotype itself: This CDR3 is missing its conserved last phenylalanine or tryptophan, likely due to a read error. The chain recombines TRBV6-1 with TRBJ2-1; unclear D gene. The assigned J gene may be wrong: the sequence end matches TRBJ2-5 better. This CDR3 has 14 amino acids. The germline gives CDR1 MNHNS, CDR2 SASEGT. CDR3 coding DNA: TGTGCCGGGCAGACCGGCCTCTCAGCGGAGACCCAGTACTCC. As protein: CAGQTGLSAETQYS.

This chain uses TRBV6-1 with TRBJ2-1; TRBD2 aligns across 12 bases. The CDR3 length is 18 residues. V lost 2 bases and J lost 5; bases outside the gene matches: 10. Germline V gives CDR1 MNHNS, CDR2 SASEGT. The CDR3 DNA sequence: TGTGCCAGCAGTGAATGGCTAGCGGGAGGGCCCGCAAACAATGAGCAGTTCTTC. This encodes CASSEWLAGGPANNEQFF.

V and J are TRBV7-2 and TRBJ2-1; D unresolved. V lost 8 bases and J lost 6, with 5 bases in between. From germline, CDR1 is SGHTA and CDR2 FQGNSA. The CDR3 has 10 amino acids. The CDR3 protein is CASGGNEQFF. The CDR3 DNA is TGTGCCAGCGGTGGCAATGAGCAGTTCTTC.

DNA of the CDR3: TGTGCCAGCAGTCCCTTGGGGGCTACGGAGACCCAGTACTTC. This translates into CASSPLGATETQYF. The chain combines TRBV6-1 with TRBJ2-5; weak D call: TRBD1 (6 bases). Trimming stripped 5 bases from V and 5 bases from J, with 15 bases between. This CDR3 has 14 residues. In germline, CDR1 is MNHNS, CDR2 SASEGT.

The chain couples TRBV7-2 to TRBJ2-4; 7 bases line up with TRBD2. The end of the DNA is better explained by TRBJ2-5, so the J call may be wrong. The CDR3 has 16 amino acids. Germline CDR1 is SGHTA and CDR2 is FQGNSA. The DNA of the CDR3 is TGTGCCAGCAGCTTAGGTGGTAGCGGGTCTCAAGAGACCCAGTACTTC. Translated, it gives CASSLGGSGSQETQYF.

This chain links TRBV6-1 with TRBJ2-5, with 7 bases identical to TRBD1. Gene TRBJ2-7 matches the end of the DNA better, so the J call may be wrong. Germline CDR1 is MNHNS and CDR2 is SASEGT. This CDR3 comprises 17 residues. The CDR3 sequence is CASSESSWAGGPYEQYF. CDR3 nucleotides: TGTGCCAGCAGTGAAAGTAGTTGGGCAGGGGGTCCCTACGAGCAGTACTTC.

The V and J genes are TRBV11-3 and TRBJ1-1; unclear D gene. The germline CDR1 and CDR2 sequences are SGHNT and YENEEA. Trimming shortened V by 5 bases and J by 8 bases, and 12 bases separated the two germline ends. The CDR3 is 12 residues long. The CDR3 DNA sequence: TGTGCCAGCAGCGTAAGTCAAGTAGAAGCTTTCTTT. It yields the protein CASSVSQVEAFF. Complete variable domain (other parts from reference TRBV11-3 and TRBJ1-1): EAGVVQSPRYKIIEKKQPVAFWCNPISGHNTLYWYLQNLGQGPELLIRYENEEAVDDSQLPKDRFSAERLKGVDSTLKIQPAELGDSAVYLCASSVSQVEAFFGQGTRLTVV.

This clonotype was seen more than once but under ten times. The chain uses TRBV10-2 and TRBJ2-7; 9 nucleotides agree with TRBD1. Per the germline V gene, CDR1 is WSHSY and CDR2 is SAAADI. The J segment lost 3 bases and the V segment lost 3 bases, leaving 6 bases of the junction unmatched. The CDR3 totals 15 residues. In DNA, the CDR3 is TGCGCCAGCAGTGACTCCGGACAGGGGTACTACGAGCAGTACTTC. Amino acids: CASSDSGQGYYEQYF.

This rearrangement joins TRBV30 to TRBJ2-2, with TRBD1 identical over 10 bases. CDR3 length equals 14 residues. Germline loops: CDR1 GTSNPN, CDR2 SVGIG (reference sequence). V shed 4 bases, J shed 6 bases, and the junction held 5 bases outside the gene matches. The CDR3 region is CAWTTGTGAGELFF. The DNA of the CDR3 is TGTGCCTGGACAACCGGGACAGGGGCCGGGGAGCTGTTTTTT.